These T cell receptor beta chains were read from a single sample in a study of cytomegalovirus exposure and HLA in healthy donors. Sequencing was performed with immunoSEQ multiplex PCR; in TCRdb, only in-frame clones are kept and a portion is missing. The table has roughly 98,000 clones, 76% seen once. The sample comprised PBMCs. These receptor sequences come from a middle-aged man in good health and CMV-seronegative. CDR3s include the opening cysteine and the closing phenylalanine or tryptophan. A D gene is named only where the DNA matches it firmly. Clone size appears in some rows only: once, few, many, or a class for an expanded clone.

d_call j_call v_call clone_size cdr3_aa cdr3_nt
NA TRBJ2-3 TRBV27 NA CASSFHFGSPGTSTDTQYF TGTGCCAGCAGTTTCCACTTTGGCAGTCCTGGGACTAGCACAGATACGCAGTATTTT
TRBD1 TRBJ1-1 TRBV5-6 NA CASSTGQAYTEAFF TGTGCCAGCAGCACCGGACAGGCGTACACTGAAGCTTTCTTT
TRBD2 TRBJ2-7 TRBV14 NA CASSQGSGGYYEQYF TGTGCCAGCAGCCAAGGGAGCGGGGGTTATTACGAGCAGTACTTC
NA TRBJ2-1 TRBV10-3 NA CAISAPTEVYNEQFF TGTGCCATCAGTGCCCCGACAGAAGTGTACAATGAGCAGTTCTTC
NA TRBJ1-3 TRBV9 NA CASSVAPVTSGNTIYF TGTGCCAGCAGCGTAGCACCAGTTACCTCTGGAAACACCATATATTTT
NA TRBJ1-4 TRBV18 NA CASSSDTTPGLEKLFF TGTGCCAGCTCATCCGACACAACCCCCGGTTTGGAAAAACTGTTTTTT
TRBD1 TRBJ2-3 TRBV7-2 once CASSSHRPGGDTQYF TGTGCCAGCAGCTCCCACAGACCAGGGGGTGATACGCAGTATTTT
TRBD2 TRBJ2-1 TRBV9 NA CASSVYVAGVTEQFF TGTGCCAGCAGCGTATATGTAGCGGGAGTCACTGAGCAGTTCTTC
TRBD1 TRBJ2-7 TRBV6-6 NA CASSTYRGIFEQYF TGTGCCAGCAGCACGTACAGGGGAATCTTCGAGCAGTACTTC
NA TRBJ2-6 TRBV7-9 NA CASSPQASGANVLTF TGTGCCAGCAGCCCCCAGGCCTCTGGGGCCAACGTCCTGACTTTC
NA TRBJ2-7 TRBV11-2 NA CASSGGRQGSSYEQYF TGTGCCAGCAGCGGCGGGCGCCAGGGGAGCTCCTACGAGCAGTACTTC
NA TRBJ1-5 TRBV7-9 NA CSSSYTRGNRYQPQHF TGTTCCAGCAGCTACACGCGGGGAAATCGTTATCAGCCCCAGCATTTT
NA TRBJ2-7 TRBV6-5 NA CASSYLYEQYF TGTGCCAGCAGTTACCTCTACGAGCAGTACTTC
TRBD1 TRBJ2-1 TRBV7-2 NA CASSPHRGTGGNNEQFF TGTGCCAGCAGCCCACATAGGGGGACAGGGGGCAACAATGAGCAGTTCTTC
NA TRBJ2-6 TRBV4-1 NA CASSLHGGGRGSGANVLTF TGCGCCAGCAGCCTGCACGGTGGAGGGAGAGGCTCTGGGGCCAACGTCCTGACTTTC
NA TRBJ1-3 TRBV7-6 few CASSSMQGNSRNTIYF TGTGCCAGCAGCTCAATGCAGGGTAATTCACGAAACACCATATATTTT
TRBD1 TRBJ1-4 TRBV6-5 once CASRGTGSNEKLFF TGTGCCAGCAGGGGGACAGGGTCTAATGAAAAACTGTTTTTT
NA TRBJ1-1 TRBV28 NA CASSLSKREAFF TGTGCCAGCAGTTTATCAAAACGGGAAGCCTTCTTT
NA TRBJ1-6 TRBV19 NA CASSIEFRANSPLHF TGTGCCAGTAGTATAGAGTTCAGGGCGAATTCACCCCTCCACTTT
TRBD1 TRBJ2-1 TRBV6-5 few CASTRDRDNEQFF TGTGCCAGCACCCGGGACAGAGACAATGAGCAGTTCTTC
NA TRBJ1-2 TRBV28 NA CASSLALRGGYGYTF TGTGCCAGCAGTCTGGCCCTGAGGGGGGGGTATGGCTACACCTTC
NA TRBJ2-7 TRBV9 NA CASSVSGGPYEQYF TGTGCCAGCAGCGTGTCAGGAGGACCCTACGAGCAGTACTTC
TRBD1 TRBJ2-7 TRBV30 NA CAWRQSGTGNYEQYF TGTGCCTGGAGGCAGTCCGGGACAGGTAACTACGAGCAGTACTTT
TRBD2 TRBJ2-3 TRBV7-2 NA CASSLASSGGGTDTQYF TGTGCCAGCAGCTTAGCGTCTAGCGGGGGGGGCACAGATACGCAGTATTTT
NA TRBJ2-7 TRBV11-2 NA CASSSARGAYEQYF TGTGCCAGCAGCTCTGCGCGCGGGGCTTACGAGCAGTACTTC
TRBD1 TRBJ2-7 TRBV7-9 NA CASSTPGTGVSYEQYF TGTGCCAGCAGCACCCCCGGGACAGGGGTTTCCTACGAGCAGTACTTC
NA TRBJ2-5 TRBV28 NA CASAGQETQYF TGTGCCAGTGCGGGGCAAGAGACCCAGTACTTC
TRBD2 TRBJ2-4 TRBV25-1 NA CASSDSGRAKNIQYF TGTGCCAGCAGTGATAGCGGGAGGGCCAAAAACATTCAGTACTTC
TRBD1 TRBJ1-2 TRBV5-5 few CASSLAGTGGIAGYTF TGTGCCAGCAGCTTGGCGGGGACAGGGGGCATTGCGGGCTACACCTTC
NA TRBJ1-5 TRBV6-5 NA CASSWAGQQPQHF TGTGCCAGCAGTTGGGCAGGTCAGCAGCCCCAGCATTTT
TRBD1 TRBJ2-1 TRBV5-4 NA CASSFRQGAYNEQFF TGTGCCAGCAGCTTTCGGCAGGGGGCGTACAATGAGCAGTTCTTC
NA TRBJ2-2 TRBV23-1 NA CASSQSKPLWELFF TGCGCCAGCAGTCAATCGAAACCACTTTGGGAGCTGTTTTTT
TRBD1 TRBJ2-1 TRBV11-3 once CASSLGGQEYNEQFF TGTGCCAGCAGCTTGGGGGGACAGGAGTACAATGAGCAGTTCTTC
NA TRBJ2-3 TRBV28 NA CASATNSGDTDTQYF TGTGCCAGCGCAACCAACAGCGGAGACACAGATACGCAGTATTTT
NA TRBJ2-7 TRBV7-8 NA CASSLGAIYEQYF TGTGCCAGCAGTTTAGGGGCAATCTACGAGCAGTACTTC
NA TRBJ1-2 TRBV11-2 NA CASSLVSAAGSGYTF TGTGCCAGCAGCTTAGTGTCGGCAGCGGGCTCTGGCTACACCTTC
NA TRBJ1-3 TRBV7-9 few CASSRVGGASSGNTIYF TGTGCCAGCAGCCGAGTCGGAGGGGCCAGTTCTGGAAACACCATATATTTT
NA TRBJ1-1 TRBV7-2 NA CASSLAGSIENEAFF TGTGCCAGCAGCCTAGCAGGGAGCATTGAAAATGAAGCTTTCTTT
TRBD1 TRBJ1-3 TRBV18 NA CASSPGTVISSGNTIYF TGTGCCAGCTCACCCGGGACAGTCATTAGCTCTGGAAACACCATATATTTT
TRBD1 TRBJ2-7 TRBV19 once CASSATGGTIHEQYF TGTGCCAGTAGTGCCACAGGGGGTACTATCCACGAGCAGTACTTC
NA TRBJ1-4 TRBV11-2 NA CASSQAQRQNEKLFF TGTGCCAGCAGCCAAGCCCAGCGGCAGAATGAAAAACTGTTTTTT
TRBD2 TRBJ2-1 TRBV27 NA CASSLSSGLGDEQFF TGTGCCAGCAGCCTTTCTAGCGGGCTGGGCGATGAGCAGTTCTTC
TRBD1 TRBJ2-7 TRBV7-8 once CASSLEGQGYEQYF TGTGCCAGCAGCTTAGAGGGACAGGGCTACGAGCAGTACTTC
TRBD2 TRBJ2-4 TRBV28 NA CASSGGGAAKNIQYF TGTGCCAGCAGTGGCGGGGGGGCAGCCAAAAACATTCAGTACTTC
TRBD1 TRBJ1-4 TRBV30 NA CAWSLGQGVEKLFF TGTGCCTGGAGTCTGGGGCAGGGGGTCGAAAAACTGTTTTTT
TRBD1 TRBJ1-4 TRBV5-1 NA CASRNRGLSEKLFF TGCGCCAGCCGAAACAGGGGGCTAAGTGAAAAACTGTTTTTT
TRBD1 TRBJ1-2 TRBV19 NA CASSISDRDGYTF TGTGCCAGTAGTATTAGCGACAGGGACGGCTACACCTTC
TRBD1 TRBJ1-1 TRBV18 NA CASSPGTVETEAFF TGTGCCAGCTCACCAGGGACAGTCGAGACTGAAGCTTTCTTT
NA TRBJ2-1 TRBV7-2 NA CASSGPMRNEQFF TGTGCCAGCAGCGGCCCTATGAGGAATGAGCAGTTCTTC
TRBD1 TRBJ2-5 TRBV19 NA CASSSDRQETQYF TGTGCCAGTAGCTCGGACAGGCAAGAGACCCAGTACTTC
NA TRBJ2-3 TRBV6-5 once CASQKIDTQYF TGTGCCTCACAGAAAATAGATACGCAGTATTTT
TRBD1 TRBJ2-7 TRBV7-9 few CASVRGENRGPREQYF TGTGCCAGCGTACGGGGGGAGAACAGGGGGCCTCGGGAGCAGTACTTC